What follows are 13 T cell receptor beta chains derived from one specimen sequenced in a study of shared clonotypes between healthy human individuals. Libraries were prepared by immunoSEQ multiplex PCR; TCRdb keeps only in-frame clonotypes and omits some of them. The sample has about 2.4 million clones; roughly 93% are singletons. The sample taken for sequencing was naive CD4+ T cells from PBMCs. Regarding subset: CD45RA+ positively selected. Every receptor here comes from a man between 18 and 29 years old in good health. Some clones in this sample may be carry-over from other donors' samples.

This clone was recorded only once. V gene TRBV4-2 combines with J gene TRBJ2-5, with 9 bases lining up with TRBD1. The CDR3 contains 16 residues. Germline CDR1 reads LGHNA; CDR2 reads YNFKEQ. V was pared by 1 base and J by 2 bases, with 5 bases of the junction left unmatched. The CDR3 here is CASSQGTGGQQETQYF. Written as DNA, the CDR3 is TGTGCCAGCAGCCAAGGTACAGGGGGCCAACAAGAGACCCAGTACTTC.

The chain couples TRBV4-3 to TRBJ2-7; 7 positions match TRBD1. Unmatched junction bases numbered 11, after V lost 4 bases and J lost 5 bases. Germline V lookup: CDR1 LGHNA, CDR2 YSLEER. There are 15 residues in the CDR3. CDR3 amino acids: CASSPVATGENEQYF. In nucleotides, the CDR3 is TGCGCCAGCAGCCCGGTGGCAACAGGGGAGAACGAGCAGTACTTC.

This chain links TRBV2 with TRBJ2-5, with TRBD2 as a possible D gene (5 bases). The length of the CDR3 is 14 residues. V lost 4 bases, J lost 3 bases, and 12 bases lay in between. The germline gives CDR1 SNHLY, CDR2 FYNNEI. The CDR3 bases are TGTGCCAGCAGTGCCTGGACTCTAAAAGAGACCCAGTACTTC. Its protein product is CASSAWTLKETQYF.

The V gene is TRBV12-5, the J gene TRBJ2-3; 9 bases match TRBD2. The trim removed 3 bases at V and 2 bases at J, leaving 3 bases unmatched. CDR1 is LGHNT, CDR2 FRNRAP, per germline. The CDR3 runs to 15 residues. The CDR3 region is CASGFSGRLTDTQYF. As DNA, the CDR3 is TGTGCTAGTGGTTTCAGCGGGAGGCTCACAGATACGCAGTATTTT.

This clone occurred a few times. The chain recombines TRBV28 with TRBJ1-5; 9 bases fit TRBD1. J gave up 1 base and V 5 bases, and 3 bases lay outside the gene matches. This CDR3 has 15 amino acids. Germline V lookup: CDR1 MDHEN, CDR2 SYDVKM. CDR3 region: CASSTGGRSNQPQHF. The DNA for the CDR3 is TGTGCCAGCAGTACAGGGGGCCGGAGCAATCAGCCCCAGCATTTT.

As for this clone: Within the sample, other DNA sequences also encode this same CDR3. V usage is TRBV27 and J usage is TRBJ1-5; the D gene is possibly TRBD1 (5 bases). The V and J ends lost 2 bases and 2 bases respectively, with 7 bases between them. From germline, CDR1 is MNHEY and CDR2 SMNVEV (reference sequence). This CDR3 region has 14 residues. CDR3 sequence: CASSLRGGNQPQHF. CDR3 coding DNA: TGTGCCAGCAGTTTACGGGGGGGCAATCAGCCCCAGCATTTT.

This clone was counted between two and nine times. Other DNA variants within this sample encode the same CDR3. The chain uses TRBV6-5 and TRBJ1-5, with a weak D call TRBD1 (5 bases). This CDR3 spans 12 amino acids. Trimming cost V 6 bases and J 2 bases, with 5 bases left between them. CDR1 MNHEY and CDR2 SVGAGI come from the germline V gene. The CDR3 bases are TGTGCCAGCAGACAGGGCAATCAGCCCCAGCATTTT. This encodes CASRQGNQPQHF.

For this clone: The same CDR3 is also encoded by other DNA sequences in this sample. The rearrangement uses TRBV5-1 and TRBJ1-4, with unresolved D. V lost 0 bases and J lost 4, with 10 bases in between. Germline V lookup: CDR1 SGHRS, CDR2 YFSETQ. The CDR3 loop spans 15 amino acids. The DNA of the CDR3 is TGCGCCAGCAGCTTGGGGAGCAGTAATAATGAAAAACTGTTTTTT. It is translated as CASSLGSSNNEKLFF. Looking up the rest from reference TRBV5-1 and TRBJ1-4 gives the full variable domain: KAGVTQTPRYLIKTRGQQVTLSCSPISGHRSVSWYQQTPGQGLQFLFEYFSETQRNKGNFPGRFSGRQFSNSRSEMNVSTLELGDSALYLCASSLGSSNNEKLFFGSGTQLSVL.

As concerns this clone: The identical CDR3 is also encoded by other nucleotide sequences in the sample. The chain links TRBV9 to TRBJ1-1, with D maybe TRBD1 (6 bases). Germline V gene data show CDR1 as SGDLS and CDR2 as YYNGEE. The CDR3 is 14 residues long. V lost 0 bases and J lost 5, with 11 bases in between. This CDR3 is CASSVGGGGTEAFF. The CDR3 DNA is TGTGCCAGCAGCGTAGGAGGGGGAGGTACTGAAGCTTTCTTT.

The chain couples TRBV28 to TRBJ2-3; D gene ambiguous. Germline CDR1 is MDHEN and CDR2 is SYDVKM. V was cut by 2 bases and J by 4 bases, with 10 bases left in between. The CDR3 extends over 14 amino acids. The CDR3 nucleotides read TGTGCCAGCAGTTTAAAATGGCTAGCAGATACGCAGTATTTT. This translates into CASSLKWLADTQYF.

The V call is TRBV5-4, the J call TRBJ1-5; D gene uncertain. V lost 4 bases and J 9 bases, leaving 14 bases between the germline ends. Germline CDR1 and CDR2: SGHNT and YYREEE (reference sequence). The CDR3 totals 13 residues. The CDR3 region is CASSTDRTGPQHF. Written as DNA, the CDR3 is TGTGCCAGCAGCACGGACCGGACGGGGCCCCAGCATTTT.

The CDR3 bases are TGCAGTGCCACCCCCGACTACGAGCAGTACTTC. Encoded protein: CSATPDYEQYF. The chain carries TRBV20-1 and TRBJ2-7; D not certain. The ends were cut back, 6 bases at V and 3 bases at J, with 9 bases in the middle. From germline, CDR1 is DFQATT and CDR2 SNEGSKA (reference sequence). The CDR3 length is 11 residues.

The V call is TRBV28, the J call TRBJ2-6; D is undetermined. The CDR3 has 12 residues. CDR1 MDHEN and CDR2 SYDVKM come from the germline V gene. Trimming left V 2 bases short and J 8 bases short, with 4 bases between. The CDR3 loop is CASSLTPNVLTF. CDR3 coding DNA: TGTGCCAGCAGTTTAACCCCCAACGTCCTGACTTTC.